This section outlines one T cell receptor beta chain sequence together with its context. The identical CDR3 is also encoded by other nucleotide sequences in the sample. The data were obtained in a study of blood T cell repertoires in COVID-19. The table came from immunoSEQ multiplex PCR; TCRdb's copy has only in-frame clones and leaves some out. The sample lists some 130,000 clones; about four fifths were seen once. V lost 4 bases and J 0 bases, leaving 7 bases between the germline ends. The CDR3 has 13 amino acids. Germline CDR1 LGHDT, CDR2 YNNKEL (reference sequence). The sample was peripheral blood. This chain joins TRBV3-1 (or the pseudogene TRBV3-2) and TRBJ2-7; possibly TRBD2 for D (5 bases). This receptor was taken from a human donor in a cohort sampled during active COVID-19. The CDR3 spells CASSLRGSYEQYF. CDR3 bases: TGTGCCAGCAGCCTACGGGGCTCCTACGAGCAGTACTTC.